The subject of this entry is one T cell receptor (beta chain). Sequencing used immunoSEQ multiplex PCR; TCRdb keeps in-frame clones, though not all of them. Of more than 95,000 clones in the sample, approximately 88% were seen once. The entry originates in a study of T cell responses to AZD1222 COVID-19 vaccine. From germline, CDR1 is LNHDA and CDR2 SQIVND (reference sequence). V lost 3 bases and J lost 6, with 14 bases in between. The length of the CDR3 is 14 residues. V gene TRBV19 combines with J gene TRBJ1-1; D gene unclear. The clonotype comes from an adult in good health. The starting material was peripheral blood, obtained on day 0 of AZD1222 vaccination. The CDR3 nucleotides are TGTGCCAGTAGTATTCTAGTCCCTGGAGCTGAAGCTTTCTTT. Translated: CASSILVPGAEAFF.